This TCR beta chain was sequenced in a study of blood T cells in healthy people across ages. Findings of the study overall: Samples with more naive T cells showed higher observed beta diversity.

A remark on this clonotype: The antigen remains undetermined.

Using a J-beta primer mix together with a sample-barcoded 5' primer, a second PCR was run for 7 to 11 cycles. TCRdb fed the 5' RACE reads into MiXCR, producing one record per CDR3 protein. Of about 670,000 distinct CDR3 sequences in the sample, 40% to 50% were seen once. The donors, all healthy, were Caucasians living in Russia, aged roughly 6 to 100. Deletions cut 2 bases from V and 0 bases from J, with 5 bases between. The CDR3 sequence is 12 residues long. Germline lookup yields CDR1 SQVTM and CDR2 ANQGSEA. V is TRBV29-1 and J is TRBJ2-7; D gene unclear. The sequenced material came from blood. The receptor comes from a man at least 80 years old in good health. The CDR3 region is CSVELASYEQYF. The DNA for the CDR3 is TGCAGCGTTGAATTGGCCTCCTACGAGCAGTACTTC.